Detailed here is one TCR beta chain. No antigen is known for it. Libraries were prepared by immunoSEQ multiplex PCR; TCRdb keeps only in-frame clonotypes and omits some of them. Found here are around 58,000 clones, about 89% of them singletons; the top ten hold 1.7%. This sample is part of a study of cytomegalovirus exposure and HLA in healthy donors. Study observations and caveats: TCR clusters originating in the first cohort tended to co-occur in the 110 or so validation repertoires, according to a later analysis. TCR beta chains numbering more than 150 were designated cytomegalovirus-associated.

The sequencing sample was made of PBMCs. This TCR came from a woman under 30 in good health and CMV-seronegative.

CDR3 amino acids: CASSGAGGNEQFF. The CDR3 DNA reads as TGTGCCAGCAGTGGGGCGGGAGGAAATGAGCAGTTCTTC. The chain joins TRBV7-9 to TRBJ2-1, with TRBD2 matching 8 bases. V gave up 6 bases and J gave up 7 bases; unmatched junction bases: 5. The CDR3 consists of 13 residues. Germline V gene sequence: CDR1 SEHNR, CDR2 FQNEAQ (reference sequence).